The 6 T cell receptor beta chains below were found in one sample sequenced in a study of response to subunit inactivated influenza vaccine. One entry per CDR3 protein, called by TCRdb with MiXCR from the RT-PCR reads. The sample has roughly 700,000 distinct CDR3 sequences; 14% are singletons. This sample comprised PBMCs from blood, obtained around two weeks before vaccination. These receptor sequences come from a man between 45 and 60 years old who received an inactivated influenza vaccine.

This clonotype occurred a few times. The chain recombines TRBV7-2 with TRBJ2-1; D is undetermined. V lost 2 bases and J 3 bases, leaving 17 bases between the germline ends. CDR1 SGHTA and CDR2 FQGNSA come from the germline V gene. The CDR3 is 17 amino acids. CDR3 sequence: CASSLPDTFSFYNEQFF. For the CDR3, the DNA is TGTGCCAGCAGCTTACCTGACACCTTTTCGTTCTACAATGAGCAGTTCTTC.

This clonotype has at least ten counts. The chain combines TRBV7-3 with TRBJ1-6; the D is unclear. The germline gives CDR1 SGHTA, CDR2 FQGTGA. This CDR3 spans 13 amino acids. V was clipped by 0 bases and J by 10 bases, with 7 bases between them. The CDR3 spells CASSLTKESPLHF. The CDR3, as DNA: TGTGCCAGCAGCTTAACGAAGGAATCACCCCTCCACTTT.

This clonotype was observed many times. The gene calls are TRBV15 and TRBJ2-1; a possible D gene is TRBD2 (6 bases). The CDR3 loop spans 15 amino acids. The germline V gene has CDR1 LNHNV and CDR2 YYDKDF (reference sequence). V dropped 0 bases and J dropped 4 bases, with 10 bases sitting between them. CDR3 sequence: CATSRETGEYNEQFF. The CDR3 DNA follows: TGTGCCACCAGCAGAGAGACGGGAGAGTACAATGAGCAGTTCTTC.

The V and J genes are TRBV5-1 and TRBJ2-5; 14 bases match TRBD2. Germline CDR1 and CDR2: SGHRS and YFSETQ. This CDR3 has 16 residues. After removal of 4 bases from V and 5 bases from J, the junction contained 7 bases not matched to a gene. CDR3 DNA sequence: TGCGCCAGCAGCCTACTCGGACTAGCGGGGGGCGAGACCCAGTACTTC. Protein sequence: CASSLLGLAGGETQYF.

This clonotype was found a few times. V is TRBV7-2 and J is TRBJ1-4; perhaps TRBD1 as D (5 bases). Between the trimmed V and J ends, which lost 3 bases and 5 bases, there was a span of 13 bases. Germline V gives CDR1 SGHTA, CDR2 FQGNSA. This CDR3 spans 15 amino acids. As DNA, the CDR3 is TGTGCCAGCAGCTTCGGGGCCCTCAGCAATGAAAAACTGTTTTTT. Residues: CASSFGALSNEKLFF.

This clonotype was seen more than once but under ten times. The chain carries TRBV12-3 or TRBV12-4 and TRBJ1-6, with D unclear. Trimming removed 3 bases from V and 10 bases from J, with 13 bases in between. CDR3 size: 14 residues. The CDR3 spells CASSLPSRRSPLHF. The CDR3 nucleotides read TGTGCCAGCAGTTTGCCAAGCAGGCGGTCACCCCTCCACTTT.